This T cell receptor (beta chain) came from a study of cytomegalovirus exposure and HLA in healthy donors. This PCR relied on a set of 60 Vbeta primers and 13 Jbeta primers. Some clones are missing from TCRdb's copy, which holds only in-frame ones; the method was immunoSEQ multiplex PCR. Of around 97,000 clones detected, around 76% appear once; the ten largest clones hold about 9.3%. Input material: PBMCs. The clonotype was recovered from a woman aged 18-29 years in good health and CMV-seropositive.

The CDR3 DNA sequence: TGTGCCAGCAGCCAACTACCTCACAGGGACCAGTCCTTCTCCTACAATGAGCAGTTCTTC. Its protein is CASSQLPHRDQSFSYNEQFF. The V and J genes are TRBV4-2 and TRBJ2-1, with D perhaps matching TRBD1 (6 bases). Germline V gene lookup returns CDR1 LGHNA and CDR2 YNFKEQ. The CDR3 contains 20 residues. Between the trimmed V and J ends, which lost 2 bases and 0 bases, there was a span of 23 bases.